The 26 T cell receptor beta chains reported below all come from one sample, sequenced in a study of blood T cell repertoires in COVID-19. Libraries were prepared by immunoSEQ multiplex PCR; TCRdb keeps only in-frame clonotypes and omits some of them. The sample includes around 180,000 clones, around three quarters of them seen just once. Input material: peripheral blood. These receptors all stem from a man in his 70s with active or convalescent COVID-19.

The chain carries TRBV5-1 and TRBJ1-1; tentatively, D is TRBD1 (6 bases). V was clipped by 6 bases and J by 8 bases, with 20 bases between them. CDR3 length equals 14 residues. Germline CDR1 SGHRS, CDR2 YFSETQ. The CDR3, as DNA: TGCGCCAGCAAACCGACGATACAGGGAACCGAAGCTTTCTTT. The encoded protein is CASKPTIQGTEAFF.

The chain carries TRBV7-6 and TRBJ1-5; 9 nucleotides line up with TRBD1. The CDR3 is 14 amino acids. Germline CDR1 and CDR2: SGHVS and FNYEAQ. The V segment lost 5 bases and the J segment 4 bases; nucleotides outside the gene matches: 3. The CDR3 nucleotides are TGTGCCAGCAGCCGCGGGACAGGGAATCAGCCCCAGCATTTT. Its protein product is CASSRGTGNQPQHF.

The V gene is TRBV20-1, the J gene TRBJ2-7, with TRBD1 identical over 12 bases. V was pared by 3 bases and J by 6 bases, with 6 bases of the junction left unmatched. Germline loops: CDR1 DFQATT, CDR2 SNEGSKA (reference sequence). This CDR3 spans 14 amino acids. For the CDR3, the DNA is TGCAGTGCTAGTTGGGACAGGGGGCAGGGCGAGCAGTACTTC. It yields the protein CSASWDRGQGEQYF.

This clone was picked up a small number of times. The chain has TRBV30 and TRBJ2-2, with D uncertain. The ends were cut back, 5 bases at V and 6 bases at J, with 10 bases in the middle. CDR1 and CDR2 (germline): GTSNPN, SVGIG (reference sequence). The CDR3 covers 12 residues. CDR3 sequence (DNA): TGTGCCTGGGAAGAGTACGCCGGGGAGCTGTTTTTT. Translated, it gives CAWEEYAGELFF. The variable domain in full, with the rest retrieved from reference TRBV30 and TRBJ2-2, is SQTIHQWPATLVQPVGSPLSLECTVEGTSNPNLYWYRQAAGRGLQLLFYSVGIGQISSEVPQNLSASRPQDRQFILSSKKLLLSDSGFYLCAWEEYAGELFFGEGSRLTVL.

The rearrangement uses TRBV5-1 and TRBJ2-2, with TRBD2 as a possible D gene (5 bases). The germline gives CDR1 SGHRS, CDR2 YFSETQ. This CDR3 region has 15 residues. V was pared by 2 bases and J by 0 bases, with 8 bases between. CDR3 in DNA: TGCGCCAGCAGCTTCTCCGGGACGAACACCGGGGAGCTGTTTTTT. It encodes CASSFSGTNTGELFF.

The V and J genes are TRBV30 and TRBJ1-2; the match to TRBD1 covers 9 bases. After removal of 3 bases from V and 0 bases from J, the junction contained 2 bases not matched to a gene. This CDR3 has 14 amino acids. CDR1 is GTSNPN, CDR2 SVGIG, per germline (reference sequence). Here the CDR3 DNA reads TGTGCCTGGAGGACAGGGGGATCTAACTATGGCTACACCTTC. Its protein product is CAWRTGGSNYGYTF. Full variable domain (remainder filled in from reference TRBV30 and TRBJ1-2): SQTIHQWPATLVQPVGSPLSLECTVEGTSNPNLYWYRQAAGRGLQLLFYSVGIGQISSEVPQNLSASRPQDRQFILSSKKLLLSDSGFYLCAWRTGGSNYGYTFGSGTRLTVV.

The gene calls are TRBV6-5 and TRBJ2-1; 9 bases fit TRBD2. Germline loops: CDR1 MNHEY, CDR2 SVGAGI. J lost 5 bases, V lost 6 bases, and 8 bases had no gene match. The CDR3 sequence is 15 residues long. CDR3 sequence reads: CASSPPLAGNNEQFF. CDR3 nucleotide sequence: TGTGCCAGCAGCCCCCCACTAGCGGGTAACAATGAGCAGTTCTTC.

This clone is a singleton in its sample. V and J are TRBV5-4 and TRBJ1-2, with TRBD1 identical over 7 bases. Germline trimming cut 6 bases from V and 4 bases from J; bases unmatched to any gene: 9. CDR1 is SGHNT, CDR2 YYREEE, per germline (reference sequence). This CDR3 region has 14 residues. DNA for the CDR3: TGTGCCAGCACCCAGACAGGGAGGTCCTATGGCTACACCTTC. The encoded protein is CASTQTGRSYGYTF.

The chain carries TRBV27 and TRBJ1-2; 7 bases line up with TRBD1. The CDR3 runs to 13 residues. V trimming: 3 bases; J trimming: 4 bases; junction bases outside the gene matches: 2. Germline V gene data show CDR1 as MNHEY and CDR2 as SMNVEV (reference sequence). CDR3 in amino acids: CASSFPGGYGYTF. In nucleotides, the CDR3 is TGTGCCAGCAGTTTCCCAGGGGGCTATGGCTACACCTTC.

The chain couples TRBV5-1 to TRBJ1-1; 11 nucleotides match TRBD1. The CDR3 length is 16 residues. After removal of 5 bases from V and 4 bases from J, the junction contained 10 bases not matched to a gene. Germline-derived CDR1 and CDR2 are SGHRS and YFSETQ. The CDR3 region is CASRISTGTGGTEAFF. The CDR3 nucleotides are TGCGCCAGCAGAATAAGTACCGGGACAGGGGGCACTGAAGCTTTCTTT.

The chain couples TRBV4-2 to TRBJ2-1, with unresolved D. Trimming cost V 0 bases and J 7 bases, with 13 bases left between them. The CDR3 runs to 15 residues. Per the germline V gene, CDR1 is LGHNA and CDR2 is YNFKEQ. CDR3 protein: CASSQDQLSRNEQFF. The CDR3 bases are TGTGCCAGCAGCCAAGATCAGCTTAGCCGAAATGAGCAGTTCTTC.

V gene TRBV18 combines with J gene TRBJ1-2; D not resolved. V was shortened by 6 bases and J by 3 bases, with 14 bases between the two germline ends. Germline V gives CDR1 KGHSH, CDR2 LQKENI. This CDR3 has 14 amino acids. The CDR3 reads CASSREEDDYGYTF. Here the CDR3 DNA reads TGTGCCAGCTCCCGGGAAGAAGATGACTATGGCTACACCTTC.

The chain couples TRBV11-2 to TRBJ1-3, with D tentatively TRBD1 (6 bases). Germline CDR1 reads SGHAT; CDR2 reads FQNNGV. V lost 5 bases and J 6 bases, leaving 14 bases between the germline ends. This CDR3 comprises 14 residues. The CDR3 sequence: CASSINRVPNTIYF. CDR3 bases: TGTGCCAGCAGCATCAACAGGGTTCCAAACACCATATATTTT.

This sequence joins TRBV30 and TRBJ2-7, with TRBD1 matching over 10 bases. The CDR3 spans 15 residues. Per germline, CDR1 GTSNPN and CDR2 SVGIG (reference sequence). V dropped 3 bases and J dropped 2; count of bases not matched to a gene: 7. CDR3 in amino acids: CAWSGGTGAAYEQYF. DNA of the CDR3: TGTGCCTGGAGCGGCGGGACAGGGGCCGCCTACGAGCAGTACTTC.

This clone was counted between two and nine times. The rearrangement links TRBV29-1 to TRBJ2-1, with TRBD1 matching over 9 bases. This CDR3 region has 16 residues. CDR1 and CDR2 from the germline V gene are SQVTM and ANQGSEA. With V trimmed by 0 bases and J by 0 bases, 3 bases remained unmatched. The CDR3 DNA reads TGCAGCGTTGAAGATGGACAGGGGAGCTCCTACAATGAGCAGTTCTTC. It translates to CSVEDGQGSSYNEQFF.

The rearrangement joins TRBV14 to TRBJ2-3; tentative D call: TRBD1 (5 bases). Germline assignment: CDR1 SGHDN and CDR2 FVKESK. V shed 4 bases and J shed 0 bases, with 11 bases lying between them. The length of the CDR3 is 15 residues. The CDR3 loop reads CASSPRQYSTDTQYF. In DNA form, the CDR3 reads TGTGCCAGCAGCCCCCGACAGTATAGCACAGATACGCAGTATTTT.

V gene TRBV5-6 combines with J gene TRBJ1-1, with D maybe TRBD1 (5 bases). The CDR3 has 15 residues. V lost 1 base to trimming and J lost 4 bases, with 14 bases between them. Germline loops: CDR1 SGHDT, CDR2 YYEEEE. The CDR3 nucleotides read TGTGCCAGCAGCTTGTATGGGGGGAAGGGCACTGAAGCTTTCTTT. Translating gives CASSLYGGKGTEAFF.

The chain combines TRBV7-9 with TRBJ2-6; the D gene is possibly TRBD1 (5 bases). The CDR3 has 15 amino acids. Germline CDR1 SEHNR, CDR2 FQNEAQ (reference sequence). The ends were cut back, 5 bases at V and 0 bases at J, with 8 bases in the middle. DNA of the CDR3: TGTGCCAGCAGCCCAGGGCTCTCTGGGGCCAACGTCCTGACTTTC. It yields the protein CASSPGLSGANVLTF.

About this clone: In the same sample, other DNA sequences code for this CDR3. V and J are TRBV28 and TRBJ1-2; the D gene is possibly TRBD1 (5 bases). The CDR3 spans 12 residues. Germline V CDR1 and CDR2: MDHEN, SYDVKM. The ends were cut back, 2 bases at V and 4 bases at J, with 5 bases in the middle. This chain's CDR3 is CASSLQGYGYTF. In DNA form, the CDR3 reads TGTGCCAGCAGTTTACAGGGCTATGGCTACACCTTC.

The gene calls are TRBV7-8 and TRBJ1-6; D gene ambiguous. Between the trimmed V and J ends, which lost 3 bases and 5 bases, there was a span of 2 bases. Germline CDR1 and CDR2: SGHVS and FQNEAQ. This CDR3 region has 12 residues. The DNA of the CDR3 is TGTGCCAGCAGCTTCGATAATTCACCCCTCCACTTT. This codes for CASSFDNSPLHF.

Only one count was recorded for this clone. The V and J genes are TRBV6-2 or TRBV6-3 and TRBJ2-7, with TRBD2 matching over 10 bases. The CDR3 contains 17 residues. CDR1 and CDR2 (germline): MNHEY, SVGEGT. With V trimmed by 6 bases and J by 4 bases, 15 bases remained unmatched. The CDR3 DNA reads as TGTGCCAGCAGCCCTCGGTCGACTAGCGGGCCCAATTACGAGCAGTACTTC. It specifies CASSPRSTSGPNYEQYF.

DNA for the CDR3: TGTGCCAGTAGTTCCCCCACACGGAGGTATGGCTACACCTTC. It codes for CASSSPTRRYGYTF. This sequence joins TRBV19 and TRBJ1-2; D is undetermined. CDR1 and CDR2 (germline): LNHDA, SQIVND (reference sequence). Trimming left V 5 bases short and J 5 bases short, with 15 bases between. This CDR3 contains 14 residues.

The chain couples TRBV6-4 to TRBJ1-3; the match to TRBD1 covers 7 bases. The V and J ends lost 6 bases and 0 bases, in that order; junction bases with no gene match: 5. CDR1 and CDR2 from the germline V gene are MRHNA and SNTAGT. This CDR3 contains 15 residues. The CDR3 reads CASRRDRSSGNTIYF. In DNA, the CDR3 is TGTGCCAGCAGGAGGGACAGAAGCTCTGGAAACACCATATATTTT.

This clone was detected only once. The gene calls are TRBV3-1 (or the pseudogene TRBV3-2) and TRBJ2-1; 9 bases agree with TRBD2. Germline V gives CDR1 LGHDT, CDR2 YNNKEL (reference sequence). CDR3 size: 13 residues. V lost 4 bases to trimming and J lost 10 bases; unmatched junction nucleotides: 5. CDR3 sequence reads: CASSPGTSSEQFF. In nucleotides, the CDR3 is TGTGCCAGCAGCCCAGGGACTAGCTCCGAGCAGTTCTTC.

V and J are TRBV7-9 and TRBJ2-1; D may be TRBD2 (7 bases). CDR3 length: 16 amino acids. V dropped 7 bases and J dropped 4 bases, with 20 bases sitting between them. Germline V CDR1 and CDR2: SEHNR, FQNEAQ (reference sequence). CDR3 nucleotides: TGTGCCAGCATCGGGAGCCGAGGGGGGGCGTACAATGAGCAGTTCTTC. Protein product: CASIGSRGGAYNEQFF. The whole variable domain, remainder taken from reference TRBV7-9 and TRBJ2-1, is DTGVSQNPRHKITKRGQNVTFRCDPISEHNRLYWYRQTLGQGPEFLTYFQNEAQLEKSRLLSDRFSAERPKGSFSTLEIQRTEQGDSAMYLCASIGSRGGAYNEQFFGPGTRLTVL.

This clone showed up just a few times. The chain recombines TRBV3-1 (or the pseudogene TRBV3-2) with TRBJ1-5; TRBD1 agrees at 10 bases. After removal of 1 base from V and 9 bases from J, the junction contained 6 bases not matched to a gene. Germline lookup yields CDR1 LGHDT and CDR2 YNNKEL (reference sequence). The CDR3 covers 15 residues. Here the CDR3 DNA reads TGTGCCAGCAGCCAAGGGACAGGGGGAGCCCTGCCCCAGCATTTT. This gives the protein CASSQGTGGALPQHF.